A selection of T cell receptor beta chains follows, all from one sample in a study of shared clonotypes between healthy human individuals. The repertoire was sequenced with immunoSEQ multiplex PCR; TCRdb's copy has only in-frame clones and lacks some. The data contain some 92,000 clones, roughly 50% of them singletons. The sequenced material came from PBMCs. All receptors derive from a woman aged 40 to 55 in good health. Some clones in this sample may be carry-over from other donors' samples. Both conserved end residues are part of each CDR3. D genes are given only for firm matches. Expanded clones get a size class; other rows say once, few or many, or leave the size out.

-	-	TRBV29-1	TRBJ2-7	TGCAGCGTTGAGGAAGGGGGACCTTCCTACGAGCAGTACTTC	CSVEEGGPSYEQYF
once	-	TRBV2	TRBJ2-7	TGTGCCAGCAACCTCAGGGCGGGAAGGTACGAGCAGTACTTC	CASNLRAGRYEQYF
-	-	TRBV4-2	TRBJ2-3	TGTGCCAGCAGCCAAGCCTTACAGACTAGCACAGATACGCAGTATTTT	CASSQALQTSTDTQYF
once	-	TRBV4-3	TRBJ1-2	TGCGCCAGCAGCCAAGCAGGGGACATTGGTGGCTACACCTTC	CASSQAGDIGGYTF
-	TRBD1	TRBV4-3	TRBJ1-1	TGCGCCAGCAGCCCCCGGTTCTTACAGGGGGCGACTGAAGCTTTCTTT	CASSPRFLQGATEAFF
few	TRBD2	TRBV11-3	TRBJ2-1	TGTGCCAGCTCAAAGCGGGAGGGGTCCTACAATGAGCAGTTCTTC	CASSKREGSYNEQFF
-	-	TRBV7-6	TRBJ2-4	TGTGCCAGCAGCTTAGGGACCGCGAATGGGATTCAGTACTTC	CASSLGTANGIQYF
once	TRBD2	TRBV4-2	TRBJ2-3	TGTGCCAGCAGCCCCGACAAGGGGGTAGCGGGGGCTACAGATACGCAGTATTTT	CASSPDKGVAGATDTQYF
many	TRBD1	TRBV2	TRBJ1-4	TGTGCCAGCAGGGAAAGTCCGGGGACAGGGGGTCATGAAAAACTGTTTTTT	CASRESPGTGGHEKLFF
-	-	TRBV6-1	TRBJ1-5	TGTGCCAGCAGTGCCGGACAGACTTATAGCAATCAGCCCCAGCATTTT	CASSAGQTYSNQPQHF
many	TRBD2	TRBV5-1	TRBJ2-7	TGCGCCAGCAGCTTCCTAGGACTAGCGGGAGGAGCCTACGAGCAGTACTTC	CASSFLGLAGGAYEQYF
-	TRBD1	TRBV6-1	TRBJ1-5	TGTGCCAGCAGTTGGGGACAGGGCGAACAGCCCCAGCATTTT	CASSWGQGEQPQHF
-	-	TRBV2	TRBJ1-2	TGTGCCAGCACCGAGGGGCCAAAACGGGGCTACACCTTC	CASTEGPKRGYTF
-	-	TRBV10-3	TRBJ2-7	TGTGCCATCAGCCCCTGGCGGGATACACCCTACGAGCAGTACTTC	CAISPWRDTPYEQYF
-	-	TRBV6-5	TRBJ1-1	TGTGCCAGCAGTTGGGACACTGAAGCTTTCTTT	CASSWDTEAFF
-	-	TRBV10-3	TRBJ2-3	TGTGCCAGCAGTTATACAGATACGCAGTATTTT	CASSYTDTQYF
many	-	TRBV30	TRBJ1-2	TGTGCCTGGAACATACAGGGTTATGGCTACACCTTC	CAWNIQGYGYTF
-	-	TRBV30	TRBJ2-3	TGTGCCTGGAGTTCGCTTCGACTGGGGAGCACAGATACGCAGTATTTT	CAWSSLRLGSTDTQYF
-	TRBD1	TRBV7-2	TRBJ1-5	TGTGCCAGCGGGACAGGGGGCCTCAATCAGCCCCAGCATTTT	CASGTGGLNQPQHF
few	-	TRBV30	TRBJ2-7	TGTGCCTGGAGTCCAGGGGTAGGGGCGAACGAGCAGTACTTC	CAWSPGVGANEQYF
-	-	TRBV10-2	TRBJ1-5	TGCGCCAGCGGGGAGCAGCTTAGCAATCAGCCTCAGCATTTT	CASGEQLSNQPQHF
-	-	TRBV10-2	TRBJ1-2	TGCGCCAGCAGTGAGTCGACAGGAACCAGCTATGGCTACACCTTC	CASSESTGTSYGYTF
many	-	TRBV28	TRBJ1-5	TGTGCCAGCAGTCGACAGCCGAGTAATCAGCCCCAGCATTTT	CASSRQPSNQPQHF
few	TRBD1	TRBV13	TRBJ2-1	TGTGCCAGCAGCTCCGGACAGGGCGTAGGTTACAATGAGCAGTTCTTC	CASSSGQGVGYNEQFF
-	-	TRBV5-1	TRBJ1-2	TGCGCCAGCAGTAGGGGCGACTATGGCTACACCTTC	CASSRGDYGYTF
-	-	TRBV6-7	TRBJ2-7	TGTGCCAGCAGTAGACAGGTTTACGAGCAGTACTTC	CASSRQVYEQYF
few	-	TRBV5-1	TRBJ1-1	TGCGCCAGCAGCTTGGGGACAGAGGGAATCGCTTTCTTT	CASSLGTEGIAFF
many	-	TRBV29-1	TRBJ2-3	TGCAGCGTTAGCGTGGGTGGGGCGACAGATACGCAGTATTTT	CSVSVGGATDTQYF
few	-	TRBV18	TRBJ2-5	TGTGCCAGCTCACTGGTTGACAGGAGCCAAGAGACCCAGTACTTC	CASSLVDRSQETQYF
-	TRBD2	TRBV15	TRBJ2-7	TGTGCCACCAGATGGAGCGGGGGGGGCGACGAGCAGTACTTC	CATRWSGGGDEQYF
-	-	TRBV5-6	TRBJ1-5	TGTGCCAGCAGCTTGTCGGCCAGGGGAGGTGATCAGCCCCAGCATTTT	CASSLSARGGDQPQHF
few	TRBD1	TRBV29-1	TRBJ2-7	TGCAGCGTGGAGCACGGGACAGGTTCATCCGAGCAGTACTTC	CSVEHGTGSSEQYF
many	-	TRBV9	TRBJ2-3	TGTGCCAGCAGCGCGTTAGAGGGCCCGACAGATACGCAGTATTTT	CASSALEGPTDTQYF